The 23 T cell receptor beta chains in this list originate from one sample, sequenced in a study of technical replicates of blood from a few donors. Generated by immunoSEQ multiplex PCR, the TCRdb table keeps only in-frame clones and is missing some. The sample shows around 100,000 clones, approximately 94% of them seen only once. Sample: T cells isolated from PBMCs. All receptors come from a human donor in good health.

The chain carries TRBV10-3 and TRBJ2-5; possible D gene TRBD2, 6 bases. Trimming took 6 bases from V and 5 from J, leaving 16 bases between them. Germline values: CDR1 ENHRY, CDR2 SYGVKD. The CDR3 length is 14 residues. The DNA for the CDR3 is TGTGCCATCAGGGGAGGTTCAAGGGAGGAGACCCAGTACTTC. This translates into CAIRGGSREETQYF.

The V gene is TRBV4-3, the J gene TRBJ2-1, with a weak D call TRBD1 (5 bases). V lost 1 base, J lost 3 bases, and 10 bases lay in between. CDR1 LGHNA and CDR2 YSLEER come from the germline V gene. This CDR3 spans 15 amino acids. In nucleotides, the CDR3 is TGCGCCAGCAGCCAAGGGGGCGCAGGCTACAATGAGCAGTTCTTC. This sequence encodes CASSQGGAGYNEQFF.

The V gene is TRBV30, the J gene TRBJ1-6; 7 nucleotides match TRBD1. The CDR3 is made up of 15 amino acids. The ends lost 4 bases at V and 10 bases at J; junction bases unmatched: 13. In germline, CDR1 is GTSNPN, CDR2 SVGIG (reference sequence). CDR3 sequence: CAWKRTGGVRSPLHF. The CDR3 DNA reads TGTGCCTGGAAAAGGACAGGAGGAGTGCGATCACCCCTCCACTTT. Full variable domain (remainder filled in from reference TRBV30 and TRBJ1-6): SQTIHQWPATLVQPVGSPLSLECTVEGTSNPNLYWYRQAAGRGLQLLFYSVGIGQISSEVPQNLSASRPQDRQFILSSKKLLLSDSGFYLCAWKRTGGVRSPLHFGNGTRLTVT.

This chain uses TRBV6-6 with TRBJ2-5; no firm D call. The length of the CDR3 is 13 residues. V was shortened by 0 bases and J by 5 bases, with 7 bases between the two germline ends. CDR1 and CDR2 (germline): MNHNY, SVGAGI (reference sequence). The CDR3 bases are TGTGCCAGCAGTTACTCCTCCAGGGAGACCCAGTACTTC. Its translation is CASSYSSRETQYF.

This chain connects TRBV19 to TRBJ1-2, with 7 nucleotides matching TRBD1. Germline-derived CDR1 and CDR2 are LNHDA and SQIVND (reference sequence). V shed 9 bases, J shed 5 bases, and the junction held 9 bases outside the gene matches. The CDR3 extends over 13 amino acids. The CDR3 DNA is TGTGCCAGCCTGAGACAGGGCTCGTATGGCTACACCTTC. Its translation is CASLRQGSYGYTF.

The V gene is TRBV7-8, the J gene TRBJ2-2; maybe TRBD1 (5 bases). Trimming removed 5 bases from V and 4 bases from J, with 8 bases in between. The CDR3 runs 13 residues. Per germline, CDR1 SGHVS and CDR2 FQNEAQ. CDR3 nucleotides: TGTGCCAGCAGCGGAAGGGGCACCGGGGAGCTGTTTTTT. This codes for CASSGRGTGELFF.

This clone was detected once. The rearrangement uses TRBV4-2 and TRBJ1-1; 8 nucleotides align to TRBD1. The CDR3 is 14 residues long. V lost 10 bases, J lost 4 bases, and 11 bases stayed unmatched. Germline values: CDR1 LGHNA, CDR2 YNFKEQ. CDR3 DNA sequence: TGTGCCACCCGAGACAGGGGAGGAGGCACTGAAGCTTTCTTT. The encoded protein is CATRDRGGGTEAFF.

CDR3 loop: CASSTAGLYEQYF. The DNA for the CDR3 is TGTGCCAGCAGCACAGCGGGACTGTACGAGCAGTACTTC. J is TRBJ2-7 and V is TRBV5-4; 7 bases map to TRBD2. This CDR3 region has 13 residues. CDR1 is SGHNT, CDR2 YYREEE, per germline (reference sequence). V lost 4 bases and J lost 4; bases outside the gene matches: 5.

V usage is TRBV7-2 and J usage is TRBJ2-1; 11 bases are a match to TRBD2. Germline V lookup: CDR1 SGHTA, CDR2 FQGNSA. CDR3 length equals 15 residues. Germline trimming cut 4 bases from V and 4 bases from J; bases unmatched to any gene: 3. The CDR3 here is CASSYTSGGYNEQFF. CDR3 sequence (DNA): TGTGCCAGCAGCTATACTAGCGGGGGTTACAATGAGCAGTTCTTC. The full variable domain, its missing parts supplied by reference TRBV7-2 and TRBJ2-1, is GAGVSQSPSNKVTEKGKDVELRCDPISGHTALYWYRQSLGQGLEFLIYFQGNSAPDKSGLPSDRFSAERTGGSVSTLTIQRTQQEDSAVYLCASSYTSGGYNEQFFGPGTRLTVL.

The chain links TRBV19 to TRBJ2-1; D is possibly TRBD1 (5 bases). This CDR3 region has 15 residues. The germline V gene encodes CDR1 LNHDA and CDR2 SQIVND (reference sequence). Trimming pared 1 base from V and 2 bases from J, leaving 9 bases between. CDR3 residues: CASSIGQTPYNEQFF. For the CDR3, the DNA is TGTGCCAGTAGTATAGGACAGACACCCTACAATGAGCAGTTCTTC.

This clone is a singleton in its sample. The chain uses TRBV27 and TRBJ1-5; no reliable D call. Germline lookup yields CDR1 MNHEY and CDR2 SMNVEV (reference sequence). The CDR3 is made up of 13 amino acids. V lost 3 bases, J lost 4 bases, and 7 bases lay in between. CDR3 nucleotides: TGTGCCAGCAGTTTTACGGGAAATCAGCCCCAGCATTTT. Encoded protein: CASSFTGNQPQHF.

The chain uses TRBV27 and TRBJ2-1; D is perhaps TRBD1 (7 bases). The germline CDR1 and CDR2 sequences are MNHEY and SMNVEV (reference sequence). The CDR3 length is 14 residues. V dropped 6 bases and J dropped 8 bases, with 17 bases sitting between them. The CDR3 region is CASRRIDREDEQFF. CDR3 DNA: TGTGCCAGCAGGCGTATTGACAGGGAGGATGAGCAGTTCTTC.

CDR3 sequence: CASSLDLSGGVRETQYF. The CDR3 nucleotides are TGTGCCAGCAGCTTGGATTTGTCGGGAGGGGTAAGGGAGACCCAGTACTTC. The V and J genes are TRBV5-4 and TRBJ2-5; 8 bases line up with TRBD2. Germline V CDR1 and CDR2: SGHNT, YYREEE (reference sequence). J lost 5 bases, V lost 0 bases, and 12 bases had no gene match. This CDR3 is built from 17 residues. The variable domain in full, with the rest retrieved from reference TRBV5-4 and TRBJ2-5, is ETGVTQSPTHLIKTRGQQVTLRCSSQSGHNTVSWYQQALGQGPQFIFQYYREEENGRGNFPPRFSGLQFPNYSSELNVNALELDDSALYLCASSLDLSGGVRETQYFGPGTRLLVL.

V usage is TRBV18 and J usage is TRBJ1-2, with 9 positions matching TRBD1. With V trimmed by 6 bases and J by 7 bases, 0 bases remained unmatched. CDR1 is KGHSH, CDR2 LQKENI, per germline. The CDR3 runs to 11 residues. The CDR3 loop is CASSDRGGYTF. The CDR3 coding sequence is TGTGCCAGCTCGGACAGGGGTGGCTACACCTTC.

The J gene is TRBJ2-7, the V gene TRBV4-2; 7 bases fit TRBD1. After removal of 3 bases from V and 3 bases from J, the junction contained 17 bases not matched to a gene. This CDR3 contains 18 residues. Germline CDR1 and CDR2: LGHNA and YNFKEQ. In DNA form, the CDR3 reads TGTGCCAGCAGCCAGTCCTTCCTCCGAGGGGGCAAAATCTACGAGCAGTACTTC. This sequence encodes CASSQSFLRGGKIYEQYF.

The CDR3 is CASSLAGGDTGELFF. In DNA, the CDR3 is TGTGCCAGCAGCCTAGCGGGAGGGGATACCGGGGAGCTGTTTTTT. The chain recombines TRBV11-2 with TRBJ2-2, with TRBD2 matching 12 bases. Germline V lookup: CDR1 SGHAT, CDR2 FQNNGV. CDR3 length: 15 amino acids. Trimming took 5 bases from V and 5 from J; bases not matched to a gene: 3.

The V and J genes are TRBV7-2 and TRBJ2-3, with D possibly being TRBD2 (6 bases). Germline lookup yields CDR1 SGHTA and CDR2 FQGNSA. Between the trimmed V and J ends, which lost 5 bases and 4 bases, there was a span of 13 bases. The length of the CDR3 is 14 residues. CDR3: CASSLYTGADTQYF. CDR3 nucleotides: TGTGCCAGCAGCCTCTATACGGGAGCAGATACGCAGTATTTT. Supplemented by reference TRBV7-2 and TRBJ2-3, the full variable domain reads GAGVSQSPSNKVTEKGKDVELRCDPISGHTALYWYRQSLGQGLEFLIYFQGNSAPDKSGLPSDRFSAERTGGSVSTLTIQRTQQEDSAVYLCASSLYTGADTQYFGPGTRLTVL.

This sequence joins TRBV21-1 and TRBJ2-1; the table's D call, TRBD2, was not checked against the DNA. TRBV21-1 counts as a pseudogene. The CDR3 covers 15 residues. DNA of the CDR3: TGTGCCAGCAGCACCACTAGCGGGAGCCGCAATGAGCAGTTCTTC. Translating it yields CASSTTSGSRNEQFF.

For the CDR3, the DNA is TGTGCCAGCAGCTCACTGGCAGATACGCAGTATTTT. This sequence encodes CASSSLADTQYF. This chain connects TRBV7-6 to TRBJ2-3; D not certain. The CDR3 length is 12 residues. Germline CDR1 SGHVS, CDR2 FNYEAQ. Trimming stripped 4 bases from V and 4 bases from J, with 6 bases between.

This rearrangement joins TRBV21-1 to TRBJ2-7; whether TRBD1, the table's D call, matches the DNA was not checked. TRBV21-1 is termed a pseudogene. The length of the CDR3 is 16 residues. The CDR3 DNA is TGTGCCAGCAGCACCGGGACAGGGTTGATCCTTTACGAGCAGTACTTC. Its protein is CASSTGTGLILYEQYF.

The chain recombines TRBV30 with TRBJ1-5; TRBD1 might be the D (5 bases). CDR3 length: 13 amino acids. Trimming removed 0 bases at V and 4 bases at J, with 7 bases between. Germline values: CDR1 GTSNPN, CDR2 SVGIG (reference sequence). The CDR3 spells CAWSVQDNQPQHF. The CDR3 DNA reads TGTGCCTGGAGTGTACAGGATAATCAGCCCCAGCATTTT.

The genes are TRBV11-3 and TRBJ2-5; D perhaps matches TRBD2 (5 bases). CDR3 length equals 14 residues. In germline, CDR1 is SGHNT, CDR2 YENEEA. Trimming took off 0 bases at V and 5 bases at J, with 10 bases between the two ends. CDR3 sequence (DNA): TGTGCCAGCAGCTTAGACAAGCGGAGGGAGACCCAGTACTTC. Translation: CASSLDKRRETQYF.

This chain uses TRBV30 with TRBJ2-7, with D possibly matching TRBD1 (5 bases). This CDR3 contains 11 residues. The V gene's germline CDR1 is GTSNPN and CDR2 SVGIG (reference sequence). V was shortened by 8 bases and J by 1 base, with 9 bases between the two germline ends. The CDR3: CAVYRSYEQYF. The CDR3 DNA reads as TGTGCCGTTTACAGGTCCTACGAGCAGTACTTC. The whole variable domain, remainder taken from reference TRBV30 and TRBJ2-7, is SQTIHQWPATLVQPVGSPLSLECTVEGTSNPNLYWYRQAAGRGLQLLFYSVGIGQISSEVPQNLSASRPQDRQFILSSKKLLLSDSGFYLCAVYRSYEQYFGPGTRLTVT.